What follows is one T cell receptor beta chain and its context. Antigen: not known. This CDR3 spans 17 amino acids. Germline CDR1 LNHDA, CDR2 SQIVND (reference sequence). After removal of 0 bases from V and 3 bases from J, the junction contained 5 bases not matched to a gene. This sample was taken from a study of shared clonotypes between healthy human individuals. Across the study: CD4 naive and memory got three plates each, CD8 naive two, CD8 memory one. Whole-study findings and limits: Non-shared clonotypes had lower generation probabilities than those shared by all four donors. Rarefaction demonstrated incomplete sorted-subset sequencing despite large depth.

TCRdb's table, derived via immunoSEQ multiplex PCR, lists solely in-frame clones and lacks some. The table lists fewer than 850,000 clones, roughly 96% of them singletons. In the naive CD8 group, cells lacked CD45RO and were positively selected for CCR7, so terminally differentiated effector memory CD45RA+ cells were left out. The sample comprised naive CD8+ T cells sorted from blood. The chain employs TRBV19 and TRBJ2-1, with 10 bases lining up with TRBD1. The clonotype was recovered from a man aged 30-40 years in good health. For the CDR3, the DNA is TGTGCCAGTAGTATAGATCCGGACAGGGGGGACTACAATGAGCAGTTCTTC. Protein: CASSIDPDRGDYNEQFF.